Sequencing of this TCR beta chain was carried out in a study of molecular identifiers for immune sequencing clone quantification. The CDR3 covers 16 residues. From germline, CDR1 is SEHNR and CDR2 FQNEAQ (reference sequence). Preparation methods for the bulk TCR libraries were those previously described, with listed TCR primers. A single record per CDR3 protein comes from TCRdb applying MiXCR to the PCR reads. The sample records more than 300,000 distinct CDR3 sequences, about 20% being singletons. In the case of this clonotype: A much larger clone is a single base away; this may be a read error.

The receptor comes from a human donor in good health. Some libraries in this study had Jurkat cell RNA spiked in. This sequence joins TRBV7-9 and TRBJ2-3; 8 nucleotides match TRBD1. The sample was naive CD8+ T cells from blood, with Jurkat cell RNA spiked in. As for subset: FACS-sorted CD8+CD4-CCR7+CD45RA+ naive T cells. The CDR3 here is CASSLALTGDTDAQYF. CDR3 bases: TGTGCCAGCAGCTTAGCGTTGACAGGGGACACAGATGCGCAGTATTTT. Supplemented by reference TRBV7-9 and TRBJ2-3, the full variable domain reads DTGVSQNPRHKITKRGQNVTFRCDPISEHNRLYWYRQTLGQGPEFLTYFQNEAQLEKSRLLSDRFSAERPKGSFSTLEIQRTEQGDSAMYLCASSLALTGDTDAQYFGPGTRLTVL.